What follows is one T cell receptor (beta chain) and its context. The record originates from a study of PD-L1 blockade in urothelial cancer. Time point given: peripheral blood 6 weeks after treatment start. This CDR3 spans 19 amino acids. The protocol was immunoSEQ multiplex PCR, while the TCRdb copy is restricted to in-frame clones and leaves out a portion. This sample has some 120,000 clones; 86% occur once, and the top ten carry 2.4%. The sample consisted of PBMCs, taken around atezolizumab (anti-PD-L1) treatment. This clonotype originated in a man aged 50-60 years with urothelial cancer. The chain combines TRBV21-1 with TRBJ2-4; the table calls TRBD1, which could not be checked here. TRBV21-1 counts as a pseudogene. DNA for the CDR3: TGTGCCAGCAGCAAAGGAAAGTCTGGCGGGACAGCGGCCAAAAACATTCAGTACTTC. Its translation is CASSKGKSGGTAAKNIQYF.